This is a list of T cell receptor beta chains from one sample in a study of T cells after posttransplantation cyclophosphamide. Using immunoSEQ multiplex PCR, the repertoire was profiled, and TCRdb retains in-frame clones only, with some absent. Among more than 30,000 clones listed, over 80% were seen once. Sequenced: naive CD4+ T cells sorted from PBMCs. The source is a woman in her fifties or sixties in good health, CMV-negative, and a related stem cell transplant donor. Both conserved end residues are part of each CDR3. D genes are given only for firm matches. Clone size is shown for a subset of rows, as once, few, many or a class of expanded clone.

>TRBJ2-7|TRBD1|NA|TRBV2
CASSEGGAGQGVQYF
TGTGCCAGCAGTGAAGGTGGTGCGGGACAGGGTGTGCAGTACTTC
>TRBJ1-1|NA|NA|TRBV25-1
CASSNTQTFTEAFF
TGTGCCAGCAGTAATACCCAGACATTCACTGAAGCTTTCTTT
>TRBJ1-4|NA|few|TRBV19
CASRGGLPSQVFF
TGTGCCAGTCGCGGGGGACTGCCGTCCCAAGTGTTTTTT
>TRBJ2-7|NA|NA|TRBV5-1
CASSLSRSTVEQYF
TGCGCCAGCAGCTTGTCGCGGTCTACGGTTGAGCAGTACTTC
>TRBJ1-4|TRBD1|NA|TRBV18
CASSPPGQGNEKLFF
TGTGCCAGCTCACCACCGGGACAGGGTAATGAAAAACTGTTTTTT
>TRBJ2-3|NA|NA|TRBV21-1
CASSGRGESTDTQYF
TGTGCCAGTAGTGGTCGCGGAGAGAGCACAGATACGCAGTATTTT
>TRBJ2-7|TRBD2|NA|TRBV29-1
CSATSGRANEQYF
TGCAGCGCGACTAGCGGGAGGGCCAACGAGCAGTACTTC
>TRBJ2-1|TRBD1|once|TRBV11-2
CASSLEGQGLHEQFF
TGTGCCAGCAGCTTAGAGGGACAGGGGTTACATGAGCAGTTCTTC
>TRBJ1-2|NA|NA|TRBV6-5
CASSYSRYREHGYTF
TGTGCCAGCAGTTACTCGAGGTACAGGGAGCATGGCTACACCTTC
>TRBJ2-5|TRBD2|NA|TRBV5-6
CASSLRLAGGPRETQYF
TGTGCCAGCAGCCTCCGACTAGCGGGAGGGCCTAGGGAGACCCAGTACTTC
>TRBJ2-1|NA|NA|TRBV21-1
CASRNPRNRAGGNEQFF
TGTGCCAGCAGAAACCCCCGTAACCGGGCGGGGGGCAATGAGCAGTTCTTC
>TRBJ2-1|NA|NA|TRBV27
CASSFVGANEQFF
TGTGCCAGCAGTTTTGTGGGGGCGAATGAGCAGTTCTTC
>TRBJ2-7|TRBD1|NA|TRBV2
CASILGTVYEQYF
TGTGCCAGCATTCTTGGGACAGTCTACGAGCAGTACTTC
>TRBJ2-7|NA|NA|TRBV2
CASSAGGPYEQYF
TGTGCCAGCAGTGCGGGTGGCCCCTACGAGCAGTACTTC
>TRBJ1-4|NA|once|TRBV30
CAWSVSNEKLFF
TGTGCCTGGAGTGTAAGCAATGAAAAACTGTTTTTT
>TRBJ1-1|TRBD1|NA|TRBV7-3
CASSPTGGSGSTEAFF
TGTGCCAGCAGCCCCACAGGGGGCTCAGGGAGCACTGAAGCTTTCTTT
>TRBJ2-5|NA|NA|TRBV2
CASSEGQYQETQYF
TGTGCCAGCAGTGAAGGGCAGTACCAAGAGACCCAGTACTTC
>TRBJ2-7|NA|NA|TRBV4-2
CASSQPRGAGLAYEQYF
TGTGCCAGCAGCCAACCACGAGGGGCGGGACTTGCCTACGAGCAGTACTTC
>TRBJ2-7|TRBD2|NA|TRBV6-1
CASMIAGGNSYEQYF
TGTGCCAGCATGATAGCGGGAGGGAACTCCTACGAGCAGTACTTC
>TRBJ1-5|NA|NA|TRBV7-2
CASSPGRGLSNQPQHF
TGTGCCAGCAGCCCCGGGAGGGGACTTAGCAATCAGCCCCAGCATTTT
>TRBJ1-1|NA|NA|TRBV5-8
CASSLDRGGGTTEAFF
TGTGCCAGCAGCTTGGACCGGGGTGGGGGGACCACTGAAGCTTTCTTT
>TRBJ1-2|NA|NA|TRBV6-4
CASNAENYGYTF
TGTGCCAGCAATGCCGAGAACTATGGCTACACCTTC
>TRBJ1-3|NA|NA|TRBV7-9
CASTPSGSGNTIYF
TGTGCCAGCACCCCGAGCGGCTCTGGAAACACCATATATTTT
>TRBJ1-5|TRBD1|NA|TRBV30
CAWERTGETHF
TGTGCCTGGGAAAGGACAGGTGAAACGCATTTT
>TRBJ2-3|NA|NA|TRBV4-2
CASSQDRVDTQYF
TGTGCCAGCAGCCAAGATCGAGTTGATACGCAGTATTTT
>TRBJ1-6|NA|once|TRBV30
CAWSRGQPATYNSPLHF
TGTGCCTGGAGTCGGGGACAACCTGCAACCTATAATTCACCCCTCCACTTT
>TRBJ2-5|TRBD2|NA|TRBV5-4
CASSSGGARETQYF
TGTGCCAGCAGCTCCGGGGGGGCCCGAGAGACCCAGTACTTC
>TRBJ1-3|TRBD1|once|TRBV18
CASLLQGADSGNTIYF
TGTGCCAGCTTACTACAGGGGGCGGACTCTGGAAACACCATATATTTT
>TRBJ2-5|NA|NA|TRBV7-8
CASSRGLQETQYF
TGTGCCAGCAGCCGGGGACTCCAAGAGACCCAGTACTTC
>TRBJ2-2|NA|NA|TRBV9
CASSVESRYTGELFF
TGTGCCAGCAGCGTAGAGTCCAGATACACCGGGGAGCTGTTTTTT
>TRBJ1-4|NA|few|TRBV28
CASSLPGTTNEKLFF
TGTGCCAGCAGTTTACCGGGAACAACTAATGAAAAACTGTTTTTT
>TRBJ1-6|NA|NA|TRBV6-5
CASGRVRETSPLHF
TGTGCCAGCGGGCGAGTCAGGGAAACTTCACCCCTCCACTTT
>TRBJ2-1|NA|NA|TRBV10-3
CAISAGLYNEQFF
TGTGCCATCAGCGCCGGACTTTACAATGAGCAGTTCTTC
>TRBJ1-1|NA|NA|TRBV18
CASSPQGGGTEAFF
TGTGCCAGCTCACCACAGGGAGGGGGCACTGAAGCTTTCTTT
>TRBJ2-1|NA|NA|TRBV9
CASSAGTTYNEQFF
TGTGCCAGCAGCGCCGGGACAACTTACAATGAGCAGTTCTTC
>TRBJ1-1|NA|NA|TRBV18
CASSPGILNTEAFF
TGTGCCAGCTCACCCGGTATTCTGAACACTGAAGCTTTCTTT
>TRBJ1-1|TRBD1|once|TRBV9
CASSAGGTEAFF
TGTGCCAGCAGCGCAGGGGGCACTGAAGCTTTCTTT
>TRBJ2-1|NA|once|TRBV7-3
CASSQSMDTYNEQFF
TGTGCCAGCAGCCAATCCATGGACACTTACAATGAGCAGTTCTTC
>TRBJ2-5|NA|NA|TRBV6-6
CASSPGRETQYF
TGTGCCAGCAGTCCGGGGAGGGAGACCCAGTACTTC
>TRBJ2-7|TRBD1|NA|TRBV10-3
CASHRDTGVPQYF
TGTGCCAGCCACCGTGATACAGGGGTTCCTCAGTACTTC
>TRBJ2-5|NA|once|TRBV27
CASSRTGKETQYF
TGTGCCAGCAGTCGTACAGGAAAAGAGACCCAGTACTTC
>TRBJ2-2|TRBD2|once|TRBV27
CASSYRSGGATGELFF
TGTGCCAGCAGTTATCGTAGCGGGGGGGCTACCGGGGAGCTGTTTTTT
>TRBJ2-5|TRBD1|NA|TRBV10-1
CASSGKLDRGRGVGETQYF
TGCGCCAGCAGTGGCAAACTCGACAGGGGGCGAGGGGTGGGAGAGACCCAGTACTTC